The T cell receptor beta chain under discussion was sequenced for a study of T-cell memory formation after mild COVID-19. The study's findings and limits: Cross-reactive memory seemingly joined, as some responding clones were found in pre-infection memory. Mostly located in CM and EM were contracting CD4+ clones, with contracting CD8+ clones located in EMRA. While clones contracting from day 15 to 85 were balanced between CD4 and CD8, later expanders leaned CD4+.

Regarding this clonotype: Its antigen is still unknown.

Per germline, CDR1 SGHRS and CDR2 YFSETQ. The CDR3 runs to 16 residues. Unmatched junction bases numbered 6, after V lost 0 bases and J lost 1 base. Constant-segment primers were used for 5'RACE, and the resulting TCR alpha and TCR beta cDNA libraries carried sample barcodes and UMIs. Each CDR3 protein gets one entry after TCRdb re-called the 5' RACE reads with MiXCR. In the table there are 140,000 to 150,000 distinct CDR3 sequences, approximately 25% of which are singletons. The sequenced sample consisted of PBMCs or a T cell subset sorted from them (not recorded which). The rearrangement links TRBV5-1 to TRBJ1-1; TRBD1 aligns across 7 bases. The TCR comes from an adult woman who had mild COVID-19 (a few samples of this study predate the infection). Cell type and time point are not known. The chain's CDR3 is CASSLAYRDRNTEAFF. The CDR3 nucleotides are TGCGCCAGCAGCTTGGCCTACCGGGACAGGAACACTGAAGCTTTCTTT.